This TCR beta chain emerged from a study of cytomegalovirus exposure and HLA in healthy donors. Study-level background: Researchers previously reported finding some 110 million unique TCR beta sequences from 150 million to 200 million T cells.

Of note for this clone: Its antigen is currently unknown.

Study-level results: Later examination showed HLA-associated TCR beta chains had greater clonal expansion than equally common others. Some V segments (TRBV6-2 and TRBV6-3 among them) were excluded as indistinguishable. In vitro confirmation showed a few CMV-associated chains to be CMV antigen specific.

The germline V gene has CDR1 SGDLS and CDR2 YYNGEE. This CDR3 contains 12 residues. With 4 bases removed from V and 5 bases from J, the gap between germline ends came to 8 bases. The PCR ran on 60 Vbeta and 13 Jbeta primers. Clones were read by immunoSEQ multiplex PCR, and TCRdb kept only the in-frame ones, dropping some. The sample lists 250,000 to 350,000 clones, about 80% occurring once. The sequence came from a girl between 2 and 10 years old in good health and CMV-seronegative. The sequenced material came from PBMCs. The chain links TRBV9 to TRBJ2-3; D perhaps matches TRBD2 (6 bases). The DNA for the CDR3 is TGTGCCAGCAGCACAGCGGGAGATACGCAGTATTTT. As protein: CASSTAGDTQYF. Using reference TRBV9 and TRBJ2-3 for the parts outside the CDR3, the full variable domain is DSGVTQTPKHLITATGQRVTLRCSPRSGDLSVYWYQQSLDQGLQFLIQYYNGEERAKGNILERFSAQQFPDLHSELNLSSLELGDSALYFCASSTAGDTQYFGPGTRLTVL.